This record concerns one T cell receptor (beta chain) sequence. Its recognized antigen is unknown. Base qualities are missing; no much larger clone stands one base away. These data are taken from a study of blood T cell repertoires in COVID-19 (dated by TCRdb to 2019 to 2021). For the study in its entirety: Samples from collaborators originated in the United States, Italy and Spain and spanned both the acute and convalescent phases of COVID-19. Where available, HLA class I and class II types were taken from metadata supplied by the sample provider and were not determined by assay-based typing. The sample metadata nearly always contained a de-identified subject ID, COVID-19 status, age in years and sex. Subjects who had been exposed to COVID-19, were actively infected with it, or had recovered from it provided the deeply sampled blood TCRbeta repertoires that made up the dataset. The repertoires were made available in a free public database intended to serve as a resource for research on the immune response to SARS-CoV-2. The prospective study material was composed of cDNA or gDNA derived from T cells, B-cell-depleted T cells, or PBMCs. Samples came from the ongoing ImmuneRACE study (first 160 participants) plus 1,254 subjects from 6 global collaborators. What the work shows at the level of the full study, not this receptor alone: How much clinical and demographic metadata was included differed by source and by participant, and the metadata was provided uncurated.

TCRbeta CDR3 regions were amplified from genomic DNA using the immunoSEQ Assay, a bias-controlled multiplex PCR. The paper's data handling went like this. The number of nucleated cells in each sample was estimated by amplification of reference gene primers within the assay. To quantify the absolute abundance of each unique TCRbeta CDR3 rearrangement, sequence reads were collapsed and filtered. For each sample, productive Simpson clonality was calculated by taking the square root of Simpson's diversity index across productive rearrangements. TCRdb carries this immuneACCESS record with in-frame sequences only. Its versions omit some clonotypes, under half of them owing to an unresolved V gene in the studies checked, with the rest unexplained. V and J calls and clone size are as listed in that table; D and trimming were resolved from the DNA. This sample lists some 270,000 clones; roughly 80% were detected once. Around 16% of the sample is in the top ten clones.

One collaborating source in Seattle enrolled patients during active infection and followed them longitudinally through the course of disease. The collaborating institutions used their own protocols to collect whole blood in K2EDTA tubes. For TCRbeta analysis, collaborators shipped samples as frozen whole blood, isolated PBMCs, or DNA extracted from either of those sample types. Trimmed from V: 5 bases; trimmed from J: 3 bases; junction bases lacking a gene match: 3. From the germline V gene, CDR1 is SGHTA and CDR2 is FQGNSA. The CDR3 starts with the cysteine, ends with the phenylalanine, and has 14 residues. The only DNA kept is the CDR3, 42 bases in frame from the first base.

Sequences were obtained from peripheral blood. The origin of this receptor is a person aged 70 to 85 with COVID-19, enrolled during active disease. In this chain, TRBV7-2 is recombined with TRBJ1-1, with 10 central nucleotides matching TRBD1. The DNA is TGTGCCAGCAGCACGACAGGGGGCGACACTGAAGCTTTCTTT. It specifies CASSTTGGDTEAFF.